The clone carrying this T cell receptor (beta chain) was seen only a few times. The antigen remains undetermined. The same CDR3 arises from other DNA sequences in this sample as well. The assay was immunoSEQ multiplex PCR, and TCRdb's table has in-frame clones only and misses some. The sample carries over 7,500 clones, about 56% recorded once. The sample originates from a study of T cells in narcolepsy. The overall study: Patients with NT1 or NT2 and healthy control donors were enrolled. General observations from the study: HCRT-specific and TRIB2-specific autoreactive clonotypes appeared among same-patient CSF and blood CD4+ clonotypes. Reportedly, autoreactive clonotypes were serially detected in patients' blood but not controls'.

V lost 0 bases to trimming and J lost 1 base; unmatched junction nucleotides: 4. CDR1 is LGHNA and CDR2 is YSLEER in the germline V gene. The CDR3 extends over 16 amino acids. The sample consisted of CD45RA- memory CD8+ T cells from PBMCs. This chain uses TRBV4-3 with TRBJ2-3; the match to TRBD2 covers 7 bases. The receptor was isolated from a human donor with narcolepsy. The DNA of the CDR3 is TGCGCCAGCAGCCAAGATGGGGCGGGGGGCACAGATACGCAGTATTTT. This gives the protein CASSQDGAGGTDTQYF.